One T cell receptor (beta chain) is described in this entry. This specimen belongs to a study of CD8+CD57+ T cells in acquired aplastic anemia. This CDR3 contains 14 residues. The germline CDR1 and CDR2 sequences are MNHEY and SVGEGT. V gave up 5 bases and J gave up 9 bases, with 19 bases separating them. Genomic DNA was employed as the template in profiling TCR beta VDJ and CDR3. From the reads, TCRdb called clonotypes with MiXCR, one entry per CDR3 protein. The sample lists about 210,000 distinct CDR3 sequences, roughly 55% occurring once. This TCR derives from a human donor in good health. The chain uses TRBV6-2 or TRBV6-3 and TRBJ2-5; tentatively, D is TRBD2 (5 bases). The sample taken for sequencing was sorted CD4+, CD8+, or CD8+CD57+ T cells (not recorded which) from PBMCs. This chain's CDR3 is CASSSTGSNQPQYF. CDR3 DNA sequence: TGTGCCAGCAGTAGCACGGGAAGCAATCAGCCCCAGTACTTC.